Each of the 23 T cell receptor beta chains below was sequenced from the same sample in a study of CD8+CD57+ T cells in acquired aplastic anemia. Researchers used genomic DNA as the template to profile TCR beta VDJ and CDR3. MiXCR, applied by TCRdb to the reads, yields one record per CDR3 protein. Seen here are around 180,000 distinct CDR3 sequences, 64% observed once, and the top ten hold about 45%. Sequencing was performed on sorted CD4+, CD8+, or CD8+CD57+ T cells (not recorded which) from PBMCs. The receptors derive from a human donor with severe aplastic anemia or a healthy control (not recorded which).

The chain is built from TRBV12-3 or TRBV12-4 and TRBJ1-2; D is undetermined. V lost 6 bases and J lost 3, with 11 bases in between. This CDR3 is 13 amino acids long. CDR3 protein: CASSQTRDYGYTF. CDR3 sequence (DNA): TGTGCCAGCAGCCAAACTCGGGACTATGGCTACACCTTC.

The chain combines TRBV7-9 with TRBJ2-7; TRBD2 agrees at 10 bases. V dropped 4 bases and J dropped 3; count of bases not matched to a gene: 3. The germline gives CDR1 SEHNR, CDR2 FQNEAQ (reference sequence). The CDR3 is 14 residues long. CDR3: CASSYSGGHYEQYF. CDR3 nucleotide sequence: TGTGCCAGCAGCTATAGCGGGGGGCACTACGAGCAGTACTTC.

The CDR3 reads CSVDPQGARGYTF. The DNA for the CDR3 is TGCAGCGTTGATCCACAGGGGGCTCGAGGCTACACCTTC. The J gene is TRBJ1-2, the V gene TRBV29-1; 9 bases agree with TRBD1. The germline gives CDR1 SQVTM, CDR2 ANQGSEA. The CDR3 spans 13 residues. The J segment lost 8 bases and the V segment lost 3 bases, leaving 7 bases of the junction unmatched.

This clonotype was found many times. The V and J genes are TRBV7-9 and TRBJ1-2; possible D gene TRBD1, 5 bases. Trimming cost V 3 bases and J 8 bases, with 13 bases left between them. This CDR3 comprises 13 residues. Germline-derived CDR1 and CDR2 are SEHNR and FQNEAQ (reference sequence). In nucleotides, the CDR3 is TGTGCCAGCAGCTTGGGGCACTTGGGCGGCTACACCTTC. Its protein is CASSLGHLGGYTF.

The chain has TRBV20-1 and TRBJ1-1; possible D gene TRBD1, 5 bases. The CDR3 length is 15 residues. Looked up from germline, CDR1 is DFQATT and CDR2 is SNEGSKA (reference sequence). The V gene lost 0 bases and the J gene lost 6 bases, with 17 bases spanning the gap. CDR3 DNA sequence: TGCAGTGCTAGAGATATTACCGACAGTGTCGCTGAAGCTTTCTTT. It is translated as CSARDITDSVAEAFF.

The V gene is TRBV9, the J gene TRBJ2-5; D ambiguous. This CDR3 has 15 amino acids. Germline loops: CDR1 SGDLS, CDR2 YYNGEE. Trimming took off 0 bases at V and 1 base at J, with 10 bases between the two ends. CDR3 residues: CASSVDTGTQETQYF. The CDR3 DNA follows: TGTGCCAGCAGCGTAGACACTGGAACCCAAGAGACCCAGTACTTC.

The gene calls are TRBV7-9 and TRBJ2-4; no clear D gene. Germline lookup yields CDR1 SEHNR and CDR2 FQNEAQ (reference sequence). The CDR3 totals 14 residues. V lost 3 bases, J lost 8 bases, and 14 bases lay in between. This CDR3 reads CASSLIGYSDIQYF. In DNA form, the CDR3 reads TGTGCCAGCAGCTTGATTGGTTATTCGGACATTCAGTACTTC.

This clonotype was counted once. The chain employs TRBV2 and TRBJ1-1; D uncertain. CDR3 length: 13 amino acids. CDR1 is SNHLY and CDR2 is FYNNEI in the germline V gene. V was shortened by 4 bases and J by 3 bases, with 9 bases between the two germline ends. The CDR3 region is CASSGAGYTEAFF. The CDR3 DNA follows: TGTGCCAGCAGTGGGGCGGGGTACACTGAAGCTTTCTTT.

CDR3 in amino acids: CASRGRRQPSYNEQFF. CDR3 nucleotide sequence: TGTGCCAGCAGGGGGCGGCGGCAACCCTCCTACAATGAGCAGTTCTTC. The chain links TRBV7-9 to TRBJ2-1; D possibly corresponds to TRBD1 (5 bases). Germline V gene data show CDR1 as SEHNR and CDR2 as FQNEAQ (reference sequence). V dropped 6 bases and J dropped 0 bases, with 15 bases sitting between them. This CDR3 contains 16 residues.

This clonotype was detected once. The rearrangement links TRBV29-1 to TRBJ2-5; 8 positions agree with TRBD1. The CDR3 has 13 residues. The V segment lost 4 bases and the J segment 4 bases; nucleotides outside the gene matches: 5. From germline, CDR1 is SQVTM and CDR2 ANQGSEA. CDR3 in amino acids: CSVGTGGLETQYF. CDR3 coding DNA: TGCAGCGTTGGTACAGGGGGGTTAGAGACCCAGTACTTC. The whole variable domain, filled in from reference TRBV29-1 and TRBJ2-5, reads SAVISQKPSRDICQRGTSLTIQCQVDSQVTMMFWYRQQPGQSLTLIATANQGSEATYESGFVIDKFPISRPNLTFSTLTVSNMSPEDSSIYLCSVGTGGLETQYFGPGTRLLVL.

The J gene is TRBJ2-5, the V gene TRBV11-2; a possible D gene is TRBD2 (7 bases). This CDR3 spans 15 amino acids. V was trimmed by 3 bases and J by 5 bases, leaving 16 bases between them. Germline values: CDR1 SGHAT, CDR2 FQNNGV. As DNA, the CDR3 is TGTGCCAGCAGCTTCGGCGCGGGGGCAGGCGAGACCCAGTACTTC. Its translation: CASSFGAGAGETQYF. Together with reference TRBV11-2 and TRBJ2-5, the CDR3 gives the full variable domain: EAGVAQSPRYKIIEKRQSVAFWCNPISGHATLYWYQQILGQGPKLLIQFQNNGVVDDSQLPKDRFSAERLKGVDSTLKIQPAKLEDSAVYLCASSFGAGAGETQYFGPGTRLLVL.

The rearrangement joins TRBV7-2 to TRBJ1-4, with D perhaps TRBD1 (5 bases). Trimming left V 5 bases short and J 8 bases short, with 12 bases between. The V gene's germline CDR1 is SGHTA and CDR2 FQGNSA. This CDR3 has 13 amino acids. The CDR3 region has the DNA TGTGCCAGCAGCAGGGGTAATGAGGAAAAACTGTTTTTT. This translates into CASSRGNEEKLFF.

This clonotype has more than one count but fewer than ten. The J gene is TRBJ1-1, the V gene TRBV27; unclear D gene. The germline V and J ends were trimmed by 3 bases and 1 base, with 9 bases remaining between them. CDR1 and CDR2 (germline): MNHEY, SMNVEV (reference sequence). This CDR3 is 14 amino acids long. The CDR3 region is CASSFRGQNTEAFF. As DNA, the CDR3 is TGTGCCAGCAGTTTTCGGGGTCAGAACACTGAAGCTTTCTTT.

This clonotype was observed at least ten times. V gene TRBV9 combines with J gene TRBJ1-2; D is unresolved. This CDR3 comprises 13 residues. Germline values: CDR1 SGDLS, CDR2 YYNGEE. Trimming removed 3 bases from V and 5 bases from J, with 11 bases in between. The CDR3 region is CASSELGVYGYTF. Written as DNA, the CDR3 is TGTGCCAGCAGCGAGTTAGGAGTTTATGGCTACACCTTC.

The chain employs TRBV29-1 and TRBJ2-7; possibly TRBD2 for D (7 bases). The CDR3 has 13 residues. Germline assignment: CDR1 SQVTM and CDR2 ANQGSEA. V was cut by 5 bases and J by 5 bases, with 16 bases left in between. The CDR3 DNA reads TGCAGCGTTTGGGGGGGCGCGGATAACGAGCAGTACTTC. It translates to CSVWGGADNEQYF.

This chain uses TRBV19 with TRBJ2-1, with no clear D. Germline-derived CDR1 and CDR2 are LNHDA and SQIVND (reference sequence). V was trimmed by 9 bases and J by 14 bases, leaving 14 bases between them. The CDR3 spans 10 residues. This chain's CDR3 is CASEGPPKFF. The DNA for the CDR3 is TGTGCCAGCGAAGGACCGCCGAAGTTCTTC.

The J gene is TRBJ1-2, the V gene TRBV10-3; D perhaps matches TRBD1 (5 bases). The ends were cut back, 4 bases at V and 7 bases at J, with 13 bases in the middle. The CDR3 has 13 amino acids. The germline V gene has CDR1 ENHRY and CDR2 SYGVKD. CDR3 nucleotides: TGTGCCATCAGTGTGGAAACCGGGGGTGGCTACACCTTC. It is translated as CAISVETGGGYTF.

This chain connects TRBV6-5 to TRBJ1-2, with TRBD1 identical over 8 bases. CDR3 size: 13 residues. In germline, CDR1 is MNHEY, CDR2 SVGAGI. Unmatched junction bases numbered 5, after V lost 4 bases and J lost 7 bases. The CDR3 bases are TGTGCCAGCAGTTTTCGACAGGGGAGTGGCTACACCTTC. It encodes CASSFRQGSGYTF.

This clonotype was counted once. This chain uses TRBV29-1 with TRBJ2-3, with 7 bases fitting TRBD1. Trimming removed 6 bases from V and 4 bases from J; junction bases left unmatched: 13. The CDR3 consists of 15 residues. Germline V gene sequence: CDR1 SQVTM, CDR2 ANQGSEA. CDR3: CSVRGATGNADTQYF. Written as DNA, the CDR3 is TGCAGCGTCAGAGGGGCGACAGGGAACGCAGATACGCAGTATTTT.

There are many counts of this clonotype. The chain recombines TRBV10-3 with TRBJ2-1; TRBD2 aligns across 12 bases. CDR3 length: 14 residues. From germline, CDR1 is ENHRY and CDR2 SYGVKD. The V and J ends lost 7 bases and 7 bases, in that order; junction bases with no gene match: 5. The CDR3 here is CAIKLAGGLNEQFF. CDR3 bases: TGTGCCATCAAGCTAGCGGGGGGGCTTAATGAGCAGTTCTTC.

The chain uses TRBV7-9 and TRBJ2-5, with 7 positions matching TRBD2. The CDR3 loop spans 14 amino acids. Germline CDR1 reads SEHNR; CDR2 reads FQNEAQ (reference sequence). J was trimmed by 5 bases and V by 3 bases; bases with no gene match: 6. This CDR3 reads CASSFPGGIETQYF. CDR3 bases: TGTGCCAGCAGCTTCCCCGGGGGGATTGAGACCCAGTACTTC.

This chain joins TRBV29-1 and TRBJ2-7; 7 nucleotides align to TRBD1. The CDR3 is made up of 13 amino acids. Germline assignment: CDR1 SQVTM and CDR2 ANQGSEA. With V trimmed by 8 bases and J by 4 bases, 11 bases remained unmatched. The CDR3 nucleotides read TGCAGCCAAGATCAGGGGACAGCTTACGAGCAGTACTTC. It codes for CSQDQGTAYEQYF.

The chain carries TRBV12-3 or TRBV12-4 and TRBJ2-1, with D perhaps matching TRBD1 (6 bases). The CDR3 is 16 amino acids. V was pared by 0 bases and J by 1 base, with 10 bases between. The CDR3 nucleotides are TGTGCCAGCAGTTTAGCACAGGGCCCTTCCTACAATGAGCAGTTCTTC. As protein: CASSLAQGPSYNEQFF.